A single sample is the source of the 14 T cell receptor beta chains below, sequenced in a study of cytomegalovirus exposure and HLA in healthy donors. Profiling relied on immunoSEQ multiplex PCR, and the TCRdb table lists in-frame clones only, not all of them. This table has under 200,000 clones, roughly 89% appearing once. The sequencing sample was made of PBMCs. These receptor sequences come from a woman in her late teens or twenties in good health and CMV-seropositive.

This clone was found once. The chain has TRBV2 and TRBJ1-4; 10 bases align to TRBD1. V gave up 6 bases and J gave up 8 bases; unmatched junction bases: 3. The CDR3 sequence is 13 residues long. Germline CDR1 is SNHLY and CDR2 is FYNNEI. The DNA for the CDR3 is TGTGCCAGCAGAGGGGGACAGGGGGAAAAACTGTTTTTT. Protein product: CASRGGQGEKLFF.

This chain links TRBV15 with TRBJ2-3; D is possibly TRBD1 (5 bases). The CDR3 consists of 16 residues. V was trimmed by 0 bases and J by 2 bases, leaving 12 bases between them. Germline lookup yields CDR1 LNHNV and CDR2 YYDKDF (reference sequence). The CDR3 DNA reads TGTGCCACCAGCAGAGAAGGGGTCAGGCACACAGATACGCAGTATTTT. Its translation is CATSREGVRHTDTQYF.

This clone came up once. J is TRBJ2-7 and V is TRBV5-6; possibly TRBD2 for D (6 bases). The V end lost 4 bases, the J end lost 0 bases, and 11 bases lay between the germline ends. Per germline, CDR1 SGHDT and CDR2 YYEEEE. The CDR3 is 14 residues long. The DNA of the CDR3 is TGTGCCAGCAGCCGGGACTTAAGCTCCTACGAGCAGTACTTC. This codes for CASSRDLSSYEQYF.

V usage is TRBV4-3 and J usage is TRBJ2-3; TRBD2 aligns across 7 bases. V lost 0 bases to trimming and J lost 1 base; unmatched junction nucleotides: 4. This CDR3 region has 16 residues. Germline CDR1 reads LGHNA; CDR2 reads YSLEER. In DNA form, the CDR3 reads TGCGCCAGCAGCCAAGATTCCAGCGGGGGCACAGATACGCAGTATTTT. It specifies CASSQDSSGGTDTQYF.

The CDR3 spells CASSNTGTRAYEQYF. The CDR3 DNA follows: TGTGCCAGCAGTAATACCGGGACTAGGGCCTACGAGCAGTACTTC. The chain carries TRBV28 and TRBJ2-7; TRBD2 matches at 8 bases. V shed 5 bases and J 2 bases; nucleotides not matched to a gene: 8. The CDR3 length is 15 residues. CDR1 is MDHEN, CDR2 SYDVKM, per germline.

V gene TRBV19 combines with J gene TRBJ2-3; D unclear. The CDR3 totals 13 residues. In germline, CDR1 is LNHDA, CDR2 SQIVND (reference sequence). The V gene lost 5 bases and the J gene lost 3 bases, with 9 bases spanning the gap. Written as DNA, the CDR3 is TGTGCCAGTAGTCCGGTCGGGACAGATACGCAGTATTTT. It codes for CASSPVGTDTQYF.

The chain carries TRBV7-2 and TRBJ1-5; D remains ambiguous. Germline CDR1 reads SGHTA; CDR2 reads FQGNSA. The CDR3 is 16 residues long. V lost 5 bases and J 4 bases, leaving 18 bases between the germline ends. CDR3 region: CASSLESGGKNQPQHF. In nucleotides, the CDR3 is TGTGCCAGCAGCCTCGAATCGGGAGGGAAAAATCAGCCCCAGCATTTT.

The chain is built from TRBV2 and TRBJ2-1, with 8 bases identical to TRBD1. In germline, CDR1 is SNHLY, CDR2 FYNNEI. Trimming cost V 3 bases and J 9 bases; bases outside gene matches: 4. CDR3 length: 13 residues. For the CDR3, the DNA is TGTGCCAGCAGTGAGACGGACAGGGTTGAGCAGTTCTTC. Translated, it gives CASSETDRVEQFF.

The chain couples TRBV28 to TRBJ2-5; 7 nucleotides match TRBD2. Germline CDR1 reads MDHEN; CDR2 reads SYDVKM. The junction had 7 bases not matched to a gene; V was cut back by 2 bases and J by 1 base. This CDR3 is 16 amino acids long. The chain's CDR3 is CASSLGGGSPQETQYF. In DNA, the CDR3 is TGTGCCAGCAGTTTAGGGGGGGGGTCGCCCCAAGAGACCCAGTACTTC.

The chain links TRBV11-2 to TRBJ2-7, with 7 nucleotides matching TRBD2. J lost 5 bases, V lost 5 bases, and 12 bases had no gene match. The CDR3 has 15 residues. CDR1 SGHAT and CDR2 FQNNGV come from the germline V gene. The CDR3 here is CASSPYPTSEDEQYF. DNA for the CDR3: TGTGCCAGCAGCCCATACCCCACTAGCGAAGACGAGCAGTACTTC.

The J gene is TRBJ2-1, the V gene TRBV9; 9 bases are a match to TRBD2. CDR3 length: 19 amino acids. Per the germline V gene, CDR1 is SGDLS and CDR2 is YYNGEE. V shed 0 bases and J 4 bases; nucleotides not matched to a gene: 14. The CDR3 region is CASSVGQTSGSLGYNEQFF. CDR3 sequence (DNA): TGTGCCAGCAGCGTAGGACAGACTAGCGGCTCACTGGGGTACAATGAGCAGTTCTTC.

V and J are TRBV7-2 and TRBJ2-3, with TRBD2 matching 7 bases. Trimming took 5 bases from V and 5 from J; bases not matched to a gene: 10. Looked up from germline, CDR1 is SGHTA and CDR2 is FQGNSA. The CDR3 is 15 amino acids. The CDR3, as DNA: TGTGCCAGCAGCCCCTGGACTAGTCCCAGAGATACGCAGTATTTT. Protein sequence: CASSPWTSPRDTQYF.

This rearrangement joins TRBV5-1 to TRBJ1-1; 8 bases are shared with TRBD1. The V segment lost 2 bases and the J segment 2 bases; nucleotides outside the gene matches: 5. CDR3 size: 15 residues. The V gene's germline CDR1 is SGHRS and CDR2 YFSETQ. The CDR3 spells CASSFRQGTNTEAFF. CDR3 coding DNA: TGCGCCAGCAGCTTCAGACAGGGGACTAACACTGAAGCTTTCTTT.

The chain is built from TRBV13 and TRBJ2-1, with D possibly being TRBD1 (6 bases). This CDR3 spans 14 amino acids. Per the germline V gene, CDR1 is PRHDT and CDR2 is FYEKMQ (reference sequence). The V end was cut by 3 bases, the J end by 0 bases, with 6 bases between. CDR3 sequence reads: CASSLDSSYNEQFF. The CDR3 nucleotides are TGTGCCAGCAGCTTGGACAGCTCCTACAATGAGCAGTTCTTC.